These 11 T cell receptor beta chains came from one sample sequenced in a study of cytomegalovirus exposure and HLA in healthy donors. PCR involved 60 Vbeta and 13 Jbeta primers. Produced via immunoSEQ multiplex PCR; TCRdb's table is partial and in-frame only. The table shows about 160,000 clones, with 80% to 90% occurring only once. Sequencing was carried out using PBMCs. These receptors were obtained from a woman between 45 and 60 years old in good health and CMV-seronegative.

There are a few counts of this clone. CDR3 sequence reads: CASSGGTSGASYEQYF. CDR3 in DNA: TGTGCCAGTAGTGGAGGGACTAGCGGGGCGTCCTACGAGCAGTACTTC. This chain uses TRBV19 with TRBJ2-7; 13 nucleotides agree with TRBD2. V was clipped by 5 bases and J by 1 base; unmatched bases: 5. This CDR3 has 16 amino acids. In germline, CDR1 is LNHDA, CDR2 SQIVND (reference sequence).

The CDR3 is CAWSFTGGQPQHF. The CDR3 DNA follows: TGTGCCTGGAGTTTCACAGGGGGTCAGCCCCAGCATTTT. The rearrangement joins TRBV30 to TRBJ1-5, with 8 nucleotides matching TRBD1. The CDR3 sequence is 13 residues long. V was clipped by 2 bases and J by 6 bases; unmatched bases: 3. Germline CDR1 is GTSNPN and CDR2 is SVGIG (reference sequence).

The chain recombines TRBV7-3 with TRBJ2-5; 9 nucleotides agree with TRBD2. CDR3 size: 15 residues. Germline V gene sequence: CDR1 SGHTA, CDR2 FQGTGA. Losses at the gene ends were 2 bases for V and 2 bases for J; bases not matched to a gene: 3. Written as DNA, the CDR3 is TGTGCCAGCAGCTTAGGGCTAGCGGGGCAAGAGACCCAGTACTTC. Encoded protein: CASSLGLAGQETQYF.

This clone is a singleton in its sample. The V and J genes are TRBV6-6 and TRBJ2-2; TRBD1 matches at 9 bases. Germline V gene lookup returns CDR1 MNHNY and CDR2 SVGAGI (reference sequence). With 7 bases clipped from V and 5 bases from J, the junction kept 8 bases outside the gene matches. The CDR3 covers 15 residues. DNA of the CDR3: TGTGCCAGCATGGGAACAGGGGGCAATACCGGGGAGCTGTTTTTT. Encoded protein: CASMGTGGNTGELFF.

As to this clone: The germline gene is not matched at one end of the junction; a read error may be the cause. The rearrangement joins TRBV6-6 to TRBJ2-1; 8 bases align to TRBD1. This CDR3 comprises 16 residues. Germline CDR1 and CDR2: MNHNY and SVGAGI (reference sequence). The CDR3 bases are TGTGCCAGCAGTCGTAGTACAGGGGGACAATTCAATGAGCAGCTCTTC. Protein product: CASSRSTGGQFNEQLF.

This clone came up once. The CDR3 region is CASSQTPGTVYEQYF. For the CDR3, the DNA is TGCGCCAGCAGCCAAACTCCCGGGACAGTATACGAGCAGTACTTC. The chain uses TRBV4-3 and TRBJ2-7; 7 bases fit TRBD1. The CDR3 runs to 15 residues. After removal of 2 bases from V and 4 bases from J, the junction contained 8 bases not matched to a gene. CDR1 is LGHNA, CDR2 YSLEER, per germline.

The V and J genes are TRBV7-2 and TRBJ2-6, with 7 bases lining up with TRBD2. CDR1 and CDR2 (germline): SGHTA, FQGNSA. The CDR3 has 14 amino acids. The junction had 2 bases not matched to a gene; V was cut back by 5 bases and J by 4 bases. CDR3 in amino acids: CASSTAGGANVLTF. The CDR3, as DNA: TGTGCCAGCAGCACAGCGGGGGGGGCCAACGTCCTGACTTTC.

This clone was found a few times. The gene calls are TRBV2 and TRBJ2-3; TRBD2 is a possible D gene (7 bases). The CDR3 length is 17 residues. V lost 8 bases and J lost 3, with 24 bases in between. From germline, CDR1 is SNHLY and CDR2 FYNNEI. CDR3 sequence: CASLFPWGRERTDTQYF. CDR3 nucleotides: TGTGCCAGCTTATTCCCTTGGGGGCGGGAGAGGACAGATACGCAGTATTTT.

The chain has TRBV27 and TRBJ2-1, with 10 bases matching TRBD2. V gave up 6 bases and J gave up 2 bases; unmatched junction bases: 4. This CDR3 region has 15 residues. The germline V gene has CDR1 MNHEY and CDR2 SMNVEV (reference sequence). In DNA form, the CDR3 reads TGTGCCAGCAGCTCAGGACTAGCGGCCTACAATGAGCAGTTCTTC. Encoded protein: CASSSGLAAYNEQFF.

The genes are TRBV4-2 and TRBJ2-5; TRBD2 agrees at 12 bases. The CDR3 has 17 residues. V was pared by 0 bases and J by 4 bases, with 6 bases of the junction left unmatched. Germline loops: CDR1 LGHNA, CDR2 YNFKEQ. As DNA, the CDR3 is TGTGCCAGCAGCCAAGAGGGGGCGACTAGCGGGGGAGAGACCCAGTACTTC. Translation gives CASSQEGATSGGETQYF.

Written as DNA, the CDR3 is TGTGCCAGCTCCTTCAGACTAGCGGGGGGCACGAATAACAATGAGCAGTTCTTC. Translated, it gives CASSFRLAGGTNNNEQFF. The chain links TRBV18 to TRBJ2-1; 13 bases match TRBD2. V shed 6 bases and J 5 bases; nucleotides not matched to a gene: 13. Germline V gene sequence: CDR1 KGHSH, CDR2 LQKENI. CDR3 length: 18 residues.